These 21 T cell receptor beta chains were all obtained from the same sample, sequenced in a study of blood T cell repertoires in COVID-19. Assay used: immunoSEQ multiplex PCR; TCRdb lists only in-frame clones, some missing. The sample yields a few hundred thousand clones, about 80% seen once. The sample consisted of peripheral blood. Source of these receptors: a person aged 65 to 79 with COVID-19, enrolled during active disease.

The J gene is TRBJ1-1, the V gene TRBV5-6; 9 bases fit TRBD1. Germline CDR1 is SGHDT and CDR2 is YYEEEE. This CDR3 comprises 16 residues. With V trimmed by 5 bases and J by 4 bases, 12 bases remained unmatched. The CDR3 region is CASRRGTGLWSTEAFF. The DNA for the CDR3 is TGTGCCAGCAGGCGCGGGACAGGGTTGTGGAGCACTGAAGCTTTCTTT. The variable domain in full, completed from reference TRBV5-6 and TRBJ1-1, reads DAGVTQSPTHLIKTRGQQVTLRCSPKSGHDTVSWYQQALGQGPQFIFQYYEEEERQRGNFPDRFSGHQFPNYSSELNVNALLLGDSALYLCASRRGTGLWSTEAFFGQGTRLTVV.

This clone was found once. The CDR3 loop is CASRVFGGGTYEQYF. The CDR3 DNA reads as TGTGCCAGCAGGGTCTTTGGCGGGGGCACCTACGAGCAGTACTTC. This rearrangement joins TRBV5-6 to TRBJ2-7; D is possibly TRBD2 (7 bases). The V end was cut by 5 bases, the J end by 2 bases, with 17 bases between. The germline V gene encodes CDR1 SGHDT and CDR2 YYEEEE. The CDR3 sequence is 15 residues long.

V usage is TRBV9 and J usage is TRBJ2-3, with 9 bases identical to TRBD2. The V segment lost 4 bases and the J segment 2 bases; nucleotides outside the gene matches: 5. The germline CDR1 and CDR2 sequences are SGDLS and YYNGEE. The CDR3 has 15 residues. The CDR3 sequence is CASSPSGGFTDTQYF. Written as DNA, the CDR3 is TGTGCCAGCAGCCCCAGCGGGGGGTTCACAGATACGCAGTATTTT.

V is TRBV28 and J is TRBJ2-3, with a tentative D call TRBD2 (6 bases). V was shortened by 3 bases and J by 6 bases, with 13 bases between the two germline ends. The CDR3 is made up of 14 amino acids. The germline V gene has CDR1 MDHEN and CDR2 SYDVKM. The CDR3 spells CASSFGGVRDTQYF. DNA of the CDR3: TGTGCCAGCAGTTTTGGCGGGGTTAGGGATACGCAGTATTTT.

V and J are TRBV28 and TRBJ1-5; 7 bases agree with TRBD1. The length of the CDR3 is 14 residues. In germline, CDR1 is MDHEN, CDR2 SYDVKM. With V trimmed by 3 bases and J by 3 bases, 2 bases remained unmatched. The CDR3 protein is CASSFDRVNQPQHF. DNA of the CDR3: TGTGCCAGCAGTTTCGACAGGGTCAATCAGCCCCAGCATTTT.

The chain uses TRBV28 and TRBJ1-1; a weak D match, TRBD1 (5 bases). V shed 8 bases and J shed 8 bases, with 18 bases lying between them. CDR3 length: 13 amino acids. The V gene's germline CDR1 is MDHEN and CDR2 SYDVKM. The CDR3 is CASLTRPRGEAFF. The CDR3 DNA follows: TGTGCCAGCCTGACGCGGCCTCGGGGGGAAGCTTTCTTT. The variable domain in full, with the rest retrieved from reference TRBV28 and TRBJ1-1, is DVKVTQSSRYLVKRTGEKVFLECVQDMDHENMFWYRQDPGLGLRLIYFSYDVKMKEKGDIPEGYSVSREKKERFSLILESASTNQTSMYLCASLTRPRGEAFFGQGTRLTVV.

Comments on this clone: Additional DNA sequences in this sample encode the identical CDR3. The V call is TRBV6-5, the J call TRBJ2-7; D unresolved. The V end was cut by 0 bases, the J end by 1 base, with 4 bases between. The CDR3 runs 13 residues. CDR1 MNHEY and CDR2 SVGAGI come from the germline V gene. The CDR3 nucleotides are TGTGCCAGCAGTTACTCCCCGTCCTACGAGCAGTACTTC. Its translation is CASSYSPSYEQYF.

This clone has a handful of counts. The chain combines TRBV28 with TRBJ2-5, with 9 nucleotides matching TRBD1. J lost 7 bases, V lost 7 bases, and 7 bases had no gene match. CDR3 length: 13 amino acids. Germline-derived CDR1 and CDR2 are MDHEN and SYDVKM. This chain's CDR3 is CASNQQGAGTQYF. Written as DNA, the CDR3 is TGTGCCAGCAATCAACAGGGGGCTGGGACCCAGTACTTC.

In its sample, this clone was seen once. This chain connects TRBV5-1 to TRBJ2-2; D is undetermined. V was clipped by 3 bases and J by 1 base, with 7 bases between them. The CDR3 is made up of 14 amino acids. Germline V lookup: CDR1 SGHRS, CDR2 YFSETQ. Here the CDR3 reads CASSSARNTGELFF. CDR3 sequence (DNA): TGCGCCAGCAGCTCCGCTAGGAACACCGGGGAGCTGTTTTTT.

The V and J genes are TRBV9 and TRBJ1-4; D not certain. This CDR3 is built from 15 residues. The ends were cut back, 4 bases at V and 6 bases at J, with 16 bases in the middle. The V gene's germline CDR1 is SGDLS and CDR2 YYNGEE. The CDR3 reads CASSPVGTAHEKLFF. The CDR3 DNA reads TGTGCCAGCAGCCCCGTGGGTACAGCTCATGAAAAACTGTTTTTT.

V usage is TRBV19 and J usage is TRBJ1-1; D call uncertain. CDR1 is LNHDA, CDR2 SQIVND, per germline (reference sequence). V lost 3 bases and J 8 bases, leaving 16 bases between the germline ends. This CDR3 contains 14 residues. The CDR3 sequence: CASSILGLGQEAFF. The CDR3 DNA reads as TGTGCCAGTAGTATTCTTGGGCTTGGGCAAGAAGCTTTCTTT.

This chain joins TRBV27 and TRBJ1-5, with TRBD1 identical over 7 bases. The V and J ends lost 6 bases and 7 bases, in that order; junction bases with no gene match: 12. CDR3 length: 15 amino acids. CDR1 is MNHEY and CDR2 is SMNVEV in the germline V gene (reference sequence). This chain's CDR3 is CASSQIRDRAQPQHF. The CDR3 nucleotides read TGTGCCAGCAGCCAAATTCGCGACAGGGCCCAGCCCCAGCATTTT.

The chain carries TRBV4-3 and TRBJ2-3, with 8 bases identical to TRBD1. CDR3 size: 16 residues. Germline values: CDR1 LGHNA, CDR2 YSLEER. With V trimmed by 0 bases and J by 3 bases, 5 bases remained unmatched. The CDR3 region is CASSQETGVGTDTQYF. The CDR3 nucleotides read TGCGCCAGCAGCCAAGAGACAGGGGTGGGAACAGATACGCAGTATTTT.

The J gene is TRBJ1-2, the V gene TRBV19; 7 nucleotides agree with TRBD1. The V segment lost 5 bases and the J segment 4 bases; nucleotides outside the gene matches: 7. Germline V lookup: CDR1 LNHDA, CDR2 SQIVND (reference sequence). The CDR3 is 14 amino acids. The CDR3 reads CASSLRQGPYGYTF. The CDR3 DNA is TGTGCCAGTAGTCTCAGACAGGGACCCTATGGCTACACCTTC.

The chain is built from TRBV12-3 or TRBV12-4 and TRBJ2-3; D is ambiguous. The V end lost 6 bases, the J end lost 0 bases, and 7 bases lay between the germline ends. This CDR3 region has 13 residues. The CDR3, as DNA: TGTGCCAGCAGACTCGGTAGCACAGATACGCAGTATTTT. Its protein product is CASRLGSTDTQYF.

The V and J genes are TRBV30 and TRBJ1-2, with 8 nucleotides matching TRBD1. The CDR3 spans 16 residues. The junction had 14 bases not matched to a gene; V was cut back by 5 bases and J by 3 bases. Germline V gives CDR1 GTSNPN, CDR2 SVGIG (reference sequence). The CDR3 protein is CAWAQDRGRRDYGYTF. The CDR3 DNA sequence: TGTGCCTGGGCCCAAGACAGGGGCCGAAGAGACTATGGCTACACCTTC.

The chain is built from TRBV6-6 and TRBJ2-2; TRBD2 matches 12 bases. The V segment lost 10 bases and the J segment 1 base; nucleotides outside the gene matches: 4. This CDR3 has 15 residues. CDR1 is MNHNY and CDR2 is SVGAGI in the germline V gene (reference sequence). The CDR3 reads CATTTSGGNTGELFF. DNA of the CDR3: TGTGCCACCACGACTAGCGGGGGGAACACCGGGGAGCTGTTTTTT.

This clone was counted once. This rearrangement joins TRBV6-2 or TRBV6-3 to TRBJ2-5, with D possibly matching TRBD2 (7 bases). The germline V and J ends were trimmed by 5 bases and 2 bases, with 27 bases remaining between them. The germline V gene has CDR1 MNHEY and CDR2 SVGEGT. This CDR3 spans 19 amino acids. The CDR3 bases are TGTGCCAGCAGTGTATCGGGGGGCGTTAATCTTGGAGGGCAAGAGACCCAGTACTTC. Translated: CASSVSGGVNLGGQETQYF.

This chain links TRBV30 with TRBJ1-5; no firm D call. The germline V gene has CDR1 GTSNPN and CDR2 SVGIG (reference sequence). The ends were cut back, 1 base at V and 5 bases at J, with 9 bases in the middle. The CDR3 loop spans 13 amino acids. The CDR3 region is CAWSASGDQPQHF. CDR3 in DNA: TGTGCCTGGAGTGCCAGCGGGGATCAGCCCCAGCATTTT.

The rearrangement uses TRBV5-4 and TRBJ1-4; D perhaps matches TRBD1 (6 bases). Germline loops: CDR1 SGHNT, CDR2 YYREEE (reference sequence). Trimming pared 4 bases from V and 7 bases from J, leaving 14 bases between. CDR3 length equals 14 residues. The CDR3 region has the DNA TGTGCCAGCAGCGCCAGGGGAGTGGGTGAAAAACTGTTTTTT. Its translation: CASSARGVGEKLFF.

Points on this clone: The same CDR3 can be traced to other DNA sequences in this sample. The V gene is TRBV29-1, the J gene TRBJ2-5, with TRBD2 identical over 7 bases. This CDR3 contains 11 residues. The V gene's germline CDR1 is SQVTM and CDR2 ANQGSEA. J lost 5 bases, V lost 3 bases, and 0 bases had no gene match. The DNA of the CDR3 is TGCAGCGTTGAGCGGGGGGAGACCCAGTACTTC. Translated, it gives CSVERGETQYF.